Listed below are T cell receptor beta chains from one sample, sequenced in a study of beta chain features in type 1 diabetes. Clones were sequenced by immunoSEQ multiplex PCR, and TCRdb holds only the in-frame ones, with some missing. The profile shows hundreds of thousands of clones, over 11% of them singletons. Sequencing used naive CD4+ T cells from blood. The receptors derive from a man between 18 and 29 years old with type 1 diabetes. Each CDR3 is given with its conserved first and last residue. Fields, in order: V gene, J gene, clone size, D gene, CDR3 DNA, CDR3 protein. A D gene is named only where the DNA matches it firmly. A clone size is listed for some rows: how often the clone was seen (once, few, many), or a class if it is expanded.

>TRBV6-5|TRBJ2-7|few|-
TGTGCCAGCAGTTACTCGTACAGGGCAGCCTACGAGCAGTACTTC
CASSYSYRAAYEQYF
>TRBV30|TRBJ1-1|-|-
TGTGCCTGGAGTGTGTCTTCAGGGACTGAAGCTTTCTTT
CAWSVSSGTEAFF
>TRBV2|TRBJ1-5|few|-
TGTGCCAGCAGTTCCGCTATAACAGGGAGCAATCAGCCCCAGCATTTT
CASSSAITGSNQPQHF
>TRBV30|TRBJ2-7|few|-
TGTGCCTGGAGTGGGTACTACGAGCAGTACTTC
CAWSGYYEQYF
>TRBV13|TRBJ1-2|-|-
TGTGCCAGCAGGCGACAGTCTAACTATGGCTACACCTTC
CASRRQSNYGYTF
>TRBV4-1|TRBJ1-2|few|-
TGCGCCAGCAGCCACGCTGGGGGAGCCCCACTGGGACTCTATGGCTACACCTTC
CASSHAGGAPLGLYGYTF
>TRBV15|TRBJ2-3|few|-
TGTGCCACCAGCAGCCCCACAGATACGCAGTATTTT
CATSSPTDTQYF
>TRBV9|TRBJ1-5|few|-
TGTGCCAGCAGCGTGCGAGCGGATCAGCCCCAGCATTTT
CASSVRADQPQHF
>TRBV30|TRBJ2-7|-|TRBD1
TGTGCCTGGAGCGCCGACAGGGAATCCGAGCAGTACTTC
CAWSADRESEQYF
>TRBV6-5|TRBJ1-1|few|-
TGTGCCAGCAGTTACTCAAGGGGAATTTACACTGAAGCTTTCTTT
CASSYSRGIYTEAFF
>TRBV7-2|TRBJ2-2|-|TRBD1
TGTGCCAGCCAAAGTCGACAGGGGACCGGGGAGCTGTTTTTT
CASQSRQGTGELFF
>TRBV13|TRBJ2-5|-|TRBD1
TGTGCCAGCAGCTGGGGACAGGGGCAAATCGATCAAGAGACCCAGTACTTC
CASSWGQGQIDQETQYF
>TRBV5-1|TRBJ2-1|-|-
TGCGCCAGCAGCCCCCTGTCGAGGGGCTCCTACAATGAGCAGTTCTTC
CASSPLSRGSYNEQFF
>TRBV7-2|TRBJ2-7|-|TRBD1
TGTGCCAGCAGTGGACAGGGGACCTCCTACGAGCAGTACTTC
CASSGQGTSYEQYF
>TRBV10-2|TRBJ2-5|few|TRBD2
TGCGCAGCGGGAAGGCGAGAGACCCAGTACTTC
CAAGRRETQYF
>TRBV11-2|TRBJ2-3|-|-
TGTGCCAGCAGCCCCGGGACTGCCTGGGATACGCAGTATTTT
CASSPGTAWDTQYF
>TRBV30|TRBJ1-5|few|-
TGTGCCTGGACCCCCCCGTCAGGCCCCAATCAGCCCCAGCATTTT
CAWTPPSGPNQPQHF
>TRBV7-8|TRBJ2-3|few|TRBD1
TGTGCCAGCAGCCCCCGGGACAGGGAATCTGATACGCAGTATTTT
CASSPRDRESDTQYF
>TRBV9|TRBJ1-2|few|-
TGTGCCAGCAGCGTAGCCTCGGGGGGTGGCTATGGCTACACCTTC
CASSVASGGGYGYTF
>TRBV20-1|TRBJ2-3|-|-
TGCAGTGCTGGGCTAGATACGCAGTATTTT
CSAGLDTQYF
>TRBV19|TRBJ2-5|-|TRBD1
TGTGCCAGTAGTATAGAGCGGACAGGCCACCAAGAGACCCAGTACTTC
CASSIERTGHQETQYF
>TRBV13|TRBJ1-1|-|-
TGTGCCAGCAGCTTCTCCGGACCCTCAGCTTTCTTT
CASSFSGPSAFF
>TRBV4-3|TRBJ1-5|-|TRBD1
TGCGCCAGCAGCCAAGCAAGGGGGCCCGGCAATCAGCCCCAGCATTTT
CASSQARGPGNQPQHF
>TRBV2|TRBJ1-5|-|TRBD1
TGTGCCAGCAGCTCCGACAGGGGCCAGCCCCAGCATTTT
CASSSDRGQPQHF
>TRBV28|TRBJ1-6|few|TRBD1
TGTGCCAGCAGTTTAAGGCCCTGGGCAGGGGGTTCACCCCTCCACTTT
CASSLRPWAGGSPLHF
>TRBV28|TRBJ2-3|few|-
TGTGCCAGCAGTGCCCCGTGGACAGCCACAGATACGCAGTATTTT
CASSAPWTATDTQYF
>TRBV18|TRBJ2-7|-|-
TGTGCCAGCTCACCACCCAACCCCGGCAGGGAGTCTTACTACGAGCAGTACTTC
CASSPPNPGRESYYEQYF